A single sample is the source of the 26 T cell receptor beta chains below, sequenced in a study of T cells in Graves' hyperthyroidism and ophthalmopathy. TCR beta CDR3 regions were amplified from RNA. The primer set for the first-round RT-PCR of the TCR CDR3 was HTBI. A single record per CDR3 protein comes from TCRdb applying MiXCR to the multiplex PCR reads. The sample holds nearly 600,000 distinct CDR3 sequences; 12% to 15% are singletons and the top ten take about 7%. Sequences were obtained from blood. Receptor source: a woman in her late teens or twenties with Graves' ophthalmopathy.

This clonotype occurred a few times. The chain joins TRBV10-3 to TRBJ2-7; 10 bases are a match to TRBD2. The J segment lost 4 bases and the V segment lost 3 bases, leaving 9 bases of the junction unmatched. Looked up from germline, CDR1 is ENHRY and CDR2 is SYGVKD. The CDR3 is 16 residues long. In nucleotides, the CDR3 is TGTGCCATCAGTGACCCTCTAGCGGGAGCCAATTACGAGCAGTACTTC. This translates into CAISDPLAGANYEQYF.

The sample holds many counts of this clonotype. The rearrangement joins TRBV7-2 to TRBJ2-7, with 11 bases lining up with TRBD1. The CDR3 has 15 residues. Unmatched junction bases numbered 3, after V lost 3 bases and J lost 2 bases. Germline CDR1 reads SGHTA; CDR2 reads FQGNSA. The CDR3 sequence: CASSLWTGGPYEQYF. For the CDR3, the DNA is TGTGCCAGCAGCTTGTGGACAGGGGGCCCCTACGAGCAGTACTTC.

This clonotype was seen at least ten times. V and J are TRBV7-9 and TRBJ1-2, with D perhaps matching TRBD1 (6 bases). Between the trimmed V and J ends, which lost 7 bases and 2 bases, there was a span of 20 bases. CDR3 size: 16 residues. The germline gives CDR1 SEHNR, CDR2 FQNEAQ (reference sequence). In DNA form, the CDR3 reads TGTGCCAGCACCCCGCGGATCCAGGGGACCAACTATGGCTACACCTTC. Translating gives CASTPRIQGTNYGYTF.

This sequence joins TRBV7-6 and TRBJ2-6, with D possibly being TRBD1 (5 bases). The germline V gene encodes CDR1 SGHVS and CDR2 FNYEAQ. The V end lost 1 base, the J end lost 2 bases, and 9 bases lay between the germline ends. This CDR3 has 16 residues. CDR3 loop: CASSLEGATGANVLTF. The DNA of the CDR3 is TGTGCCAGCAGCTTAGAAGGGGCCACTGGGGCCAACGTCCTGACTTTC.

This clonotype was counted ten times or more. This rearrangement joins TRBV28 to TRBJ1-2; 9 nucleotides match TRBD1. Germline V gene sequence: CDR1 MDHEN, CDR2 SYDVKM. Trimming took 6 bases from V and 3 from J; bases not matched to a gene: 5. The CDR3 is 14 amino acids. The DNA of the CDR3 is TGTGCCAGCAGCCCGGGACAGGGCTACTATGGCTACACCTTC. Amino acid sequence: CASSPGQGYYGYTF.

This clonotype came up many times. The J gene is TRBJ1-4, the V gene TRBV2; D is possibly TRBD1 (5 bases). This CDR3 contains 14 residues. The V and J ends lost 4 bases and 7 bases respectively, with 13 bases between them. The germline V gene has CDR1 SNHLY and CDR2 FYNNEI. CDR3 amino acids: CASSAGKEGEKLFF. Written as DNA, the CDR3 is TGTGCCAGCAGTGCAGGGAAGGAGGGTGAAAAACTGTTTTTT. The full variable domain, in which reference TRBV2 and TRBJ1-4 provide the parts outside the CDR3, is EPEVTQTPSHQVTQMGQEVILRCVPISNHLYFYWYRQILGQKVEFLVSFYNNEISEKSEIFDDQFSVERPDGSNFTLKIRSTKLEDSAMYFCASSAGKEGEKLFFGSGTQLSVL.

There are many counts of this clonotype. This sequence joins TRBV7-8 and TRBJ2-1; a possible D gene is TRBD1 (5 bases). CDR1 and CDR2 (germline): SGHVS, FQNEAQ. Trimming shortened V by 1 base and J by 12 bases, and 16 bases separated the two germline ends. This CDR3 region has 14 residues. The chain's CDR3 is CASSLEGMGIVQFF. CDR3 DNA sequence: TGTGCCAGCAGCTTAGAGGGGATGGGAATTGTGCAGTTCTTC.

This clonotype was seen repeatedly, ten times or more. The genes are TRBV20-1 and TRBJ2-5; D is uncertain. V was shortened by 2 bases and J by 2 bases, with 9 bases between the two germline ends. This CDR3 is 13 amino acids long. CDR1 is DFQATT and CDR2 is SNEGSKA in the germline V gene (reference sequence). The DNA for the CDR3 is TGCAGTGCTAGAAAGGCTGAACAAGAGACCCAGTACTTC. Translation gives CSARKAEQETQYF.

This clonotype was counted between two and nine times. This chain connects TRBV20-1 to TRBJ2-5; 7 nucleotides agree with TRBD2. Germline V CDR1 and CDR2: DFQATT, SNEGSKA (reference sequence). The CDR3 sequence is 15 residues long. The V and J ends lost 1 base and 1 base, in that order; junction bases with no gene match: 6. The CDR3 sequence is CSARVGGSRQETQYF. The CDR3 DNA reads TGCAGTGCTAGAGTCGGCGGGAGCCGCCAAGAGACCCAGTACTTC.

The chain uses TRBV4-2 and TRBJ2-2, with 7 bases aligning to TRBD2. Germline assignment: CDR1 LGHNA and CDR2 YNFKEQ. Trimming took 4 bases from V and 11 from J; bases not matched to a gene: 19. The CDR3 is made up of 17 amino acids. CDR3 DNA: TGTGCCAGCAGCCCCTTGGCTAGCGGAACTTGGGGGTTTGAGCTGTTTTTT. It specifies CASSPLASGTWGFELFF.

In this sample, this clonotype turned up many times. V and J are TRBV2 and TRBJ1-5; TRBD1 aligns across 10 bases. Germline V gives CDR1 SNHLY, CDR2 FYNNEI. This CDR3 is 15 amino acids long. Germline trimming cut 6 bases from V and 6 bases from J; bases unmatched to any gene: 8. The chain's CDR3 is CASSGDRGGGQPQHF. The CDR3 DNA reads TGTGCCAGCAGCGGGGACAGGGGAGGCGGTCAGCCCCAGCATTTT.

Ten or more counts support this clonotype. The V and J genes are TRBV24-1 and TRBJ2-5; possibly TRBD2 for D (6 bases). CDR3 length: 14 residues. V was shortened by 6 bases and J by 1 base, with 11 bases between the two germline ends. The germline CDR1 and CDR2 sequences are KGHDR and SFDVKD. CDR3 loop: CATSKTGAQETQYF. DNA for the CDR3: TGTGCCACCAGTAAAACGGGAGCCCAAGAGACCCAGTACTTC.

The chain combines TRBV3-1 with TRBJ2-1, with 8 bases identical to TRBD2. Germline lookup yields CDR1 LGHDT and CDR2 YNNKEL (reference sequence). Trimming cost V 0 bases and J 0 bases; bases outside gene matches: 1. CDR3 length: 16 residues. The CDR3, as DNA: TGTGCCAGCAGCCAAGATCTAGCGGGCTCCTACAATGAGCAGTTCTTC. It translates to CASSQDLAGSYNEQFF.

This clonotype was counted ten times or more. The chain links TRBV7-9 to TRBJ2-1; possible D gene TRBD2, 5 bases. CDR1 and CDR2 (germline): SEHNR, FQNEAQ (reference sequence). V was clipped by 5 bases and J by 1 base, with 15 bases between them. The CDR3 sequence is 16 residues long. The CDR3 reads CASSRRAAASYNEQFF. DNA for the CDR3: TGTGCCAGCAGCCGGCGGGCAGCGGCGTCCTACAATGAGCAGTTCTTC.

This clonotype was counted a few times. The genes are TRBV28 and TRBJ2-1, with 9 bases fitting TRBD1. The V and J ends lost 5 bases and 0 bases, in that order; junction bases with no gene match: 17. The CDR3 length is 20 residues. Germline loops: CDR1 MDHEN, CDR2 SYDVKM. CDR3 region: CASSVLRGQGPRSSYNEQFF. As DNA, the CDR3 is TGTGCCAGCAGTGTCTTGAGGGGACAGGGTCCCCGGAGCTCCTACAATGAGCAGTTCTTC.

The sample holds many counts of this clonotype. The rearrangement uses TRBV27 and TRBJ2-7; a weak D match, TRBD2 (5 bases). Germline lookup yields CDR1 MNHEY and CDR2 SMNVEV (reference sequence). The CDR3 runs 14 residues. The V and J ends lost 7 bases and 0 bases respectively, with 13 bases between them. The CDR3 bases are TGTGCCAGCAAAGCAGGACTCAACTCCTACGAGCAGTACTTC. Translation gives CASKAGLNSYEQYF.

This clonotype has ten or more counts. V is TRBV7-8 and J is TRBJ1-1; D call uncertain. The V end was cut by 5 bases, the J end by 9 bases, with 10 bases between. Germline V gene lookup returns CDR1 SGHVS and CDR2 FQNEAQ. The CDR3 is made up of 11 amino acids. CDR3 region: CASSLTAKAFF. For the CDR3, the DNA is TGTGCCAGCAGCCTCACAGCAAAAGCTTTCTTT.

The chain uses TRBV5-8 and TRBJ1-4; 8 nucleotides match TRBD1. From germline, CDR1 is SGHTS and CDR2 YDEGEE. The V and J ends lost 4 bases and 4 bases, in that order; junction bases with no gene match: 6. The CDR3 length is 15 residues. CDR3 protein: CASSQGQGLNEKLFF. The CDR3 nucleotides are TGTGCCAGCAGCCAAGGACAGGGCCTTAATGAAAAACTGTTTTTT.

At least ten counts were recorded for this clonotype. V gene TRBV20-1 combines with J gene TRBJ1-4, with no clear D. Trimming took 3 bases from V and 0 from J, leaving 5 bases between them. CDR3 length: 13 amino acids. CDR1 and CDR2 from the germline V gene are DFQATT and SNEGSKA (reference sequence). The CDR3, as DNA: TGCAGTGCTAGCAGAACAACTAATGAAAAACTGTTTTTT. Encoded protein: CSASRTTNEKLFF.

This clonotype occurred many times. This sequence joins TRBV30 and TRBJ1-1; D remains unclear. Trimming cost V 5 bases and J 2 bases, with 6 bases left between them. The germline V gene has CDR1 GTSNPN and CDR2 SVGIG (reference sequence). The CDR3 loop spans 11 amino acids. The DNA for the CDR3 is TGTGCCTGGCTCCATAACACTGAAGCTTTCTTT. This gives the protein CAWLHNTEAFF.

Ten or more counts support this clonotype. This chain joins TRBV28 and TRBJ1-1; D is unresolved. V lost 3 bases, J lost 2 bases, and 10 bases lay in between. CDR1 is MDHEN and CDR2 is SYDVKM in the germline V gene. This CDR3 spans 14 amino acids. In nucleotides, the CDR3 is TGTGCCAGCAGTTTGGAAGGGTATAACACTGAAGCTTTCTTT. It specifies CASSLEGYNTEAFF.

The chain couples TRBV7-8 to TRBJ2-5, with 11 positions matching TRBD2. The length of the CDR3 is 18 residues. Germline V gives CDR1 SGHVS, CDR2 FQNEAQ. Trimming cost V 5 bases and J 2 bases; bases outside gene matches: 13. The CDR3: CASSERLAGRIGQETQYF. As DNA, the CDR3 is TGTGCCAGCAGCGAACGACTAGCGGGAAGGATAGGTCAAGAGACCCAGTACTTC.

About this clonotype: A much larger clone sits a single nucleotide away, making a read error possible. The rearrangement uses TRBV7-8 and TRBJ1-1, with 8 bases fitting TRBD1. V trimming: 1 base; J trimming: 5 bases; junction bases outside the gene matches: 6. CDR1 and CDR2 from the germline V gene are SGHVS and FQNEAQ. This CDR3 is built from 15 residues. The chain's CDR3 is CASSLGGTGRTEAFF. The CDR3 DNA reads TGTGCCAGCAGCTTAGGAGGGACAGGAAGGACTGAAGCTTTCTTT. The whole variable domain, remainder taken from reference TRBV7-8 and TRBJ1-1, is GAGVSQSPRYKVAKRGQDVALRCDPISGHVSLFWYQQALGQGPEFLTYFQNEAQLDKSGLPSDRFFAERPEGSVSTLKIQRTQQEDSAVYLCASSLGGTGRTEAFFGQGTRLTVV.

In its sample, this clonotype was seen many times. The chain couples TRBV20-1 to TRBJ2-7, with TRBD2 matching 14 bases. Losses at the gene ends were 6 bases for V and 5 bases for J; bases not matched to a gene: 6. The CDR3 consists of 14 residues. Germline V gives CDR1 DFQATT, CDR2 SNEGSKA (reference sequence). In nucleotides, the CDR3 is TGCAGTGCACCGGGACTAGCGGGAGTTAACGAGCAGTACTTC. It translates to CSAPGLAGVNEQYF.

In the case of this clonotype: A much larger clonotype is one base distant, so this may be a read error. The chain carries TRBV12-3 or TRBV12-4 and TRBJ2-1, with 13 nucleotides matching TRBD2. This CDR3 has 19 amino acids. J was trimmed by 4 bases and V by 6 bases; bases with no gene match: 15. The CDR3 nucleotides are TGTGCCAGCAGGGGGATATTAGGACTAGCGGGAGAACAGTACAATGAGCAGTTCTTC. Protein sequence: CASRGILGLAGEQYNEQFF.

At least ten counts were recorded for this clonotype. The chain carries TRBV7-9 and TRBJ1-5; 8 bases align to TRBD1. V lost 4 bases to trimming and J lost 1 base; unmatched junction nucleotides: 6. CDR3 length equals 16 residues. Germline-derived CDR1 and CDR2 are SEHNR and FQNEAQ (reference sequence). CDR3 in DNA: TGTGCCAGCAGCTCCTTCGGACAGGGCAGCAATCAGCCCCAGCATTTT. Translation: CASSSFGQGSNQPQHF.